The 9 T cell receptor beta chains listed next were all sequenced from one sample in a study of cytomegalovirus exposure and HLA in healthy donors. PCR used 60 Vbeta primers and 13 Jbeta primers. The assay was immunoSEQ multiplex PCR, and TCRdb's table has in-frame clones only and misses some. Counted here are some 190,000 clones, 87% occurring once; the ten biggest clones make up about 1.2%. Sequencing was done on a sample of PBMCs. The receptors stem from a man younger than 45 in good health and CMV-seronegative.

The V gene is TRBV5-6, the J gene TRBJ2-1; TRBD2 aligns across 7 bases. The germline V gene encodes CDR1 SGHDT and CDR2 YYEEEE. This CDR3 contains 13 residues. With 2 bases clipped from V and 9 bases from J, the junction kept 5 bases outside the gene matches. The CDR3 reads CASSFGLESEQFF. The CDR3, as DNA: TGTGCCAGCAGCTTCGGACTAGAAAGTGAGCAGTTCTTC.

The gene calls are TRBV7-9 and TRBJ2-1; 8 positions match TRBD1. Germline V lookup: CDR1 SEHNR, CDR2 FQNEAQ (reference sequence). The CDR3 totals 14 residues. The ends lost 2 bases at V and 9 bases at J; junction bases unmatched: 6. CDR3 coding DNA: TGTGCCAGCAGCTTACGAACAGGGGGAGGTGAGCAGTTCTTC. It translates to CASSLRTGGGEQFF. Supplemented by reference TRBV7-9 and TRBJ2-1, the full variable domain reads DTGVSQNPRHKITKRGQNVTFRCDPISEHNRLYWYRQTLGQGPEFLTYFQNEAQLEKSRLLSDRFSAERPKGSFSTLEIQRTEQGDSAMYLCASSLRTGGGEQFFGPGTRLTVL.

CDR3 bases: TGTGCCAGCAGCCCCCCCTGGGGACAGGGACTCAACGAGCAGTACTTC. Translating gives CASSPPWGQGLNEQYF. The rearrangement joins TRBV13 to TRBJ2-7; TRBD1 agrees at 9 bases. Germline V gives CDR1 PRHDT, CDR2 FYEKMQ (reference sequence). The CDR3 contains 16 residues. After removal of 5 bases from V and 5 bases from J, the junction contained 13 bases not matched to a gene.

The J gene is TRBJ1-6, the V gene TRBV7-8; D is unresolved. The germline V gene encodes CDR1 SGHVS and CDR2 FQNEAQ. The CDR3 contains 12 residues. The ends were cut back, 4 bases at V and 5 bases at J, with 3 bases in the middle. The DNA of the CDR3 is TGTGCCAGCAGCTATAATAATTCACCCCTCCACTTT. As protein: CASSYNNSPLHF.

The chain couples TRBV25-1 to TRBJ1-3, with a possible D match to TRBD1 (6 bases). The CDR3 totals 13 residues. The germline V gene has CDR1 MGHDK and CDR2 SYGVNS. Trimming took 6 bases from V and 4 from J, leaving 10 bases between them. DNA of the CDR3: TGTGCCAGCAGCGGGACATCCGGAAACACCATATATTTT. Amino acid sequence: CASSGTSGNTIYF. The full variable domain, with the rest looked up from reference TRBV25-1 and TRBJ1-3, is EADIYQTPRYLVIGTGKKITLECSQTMGHDKMYWYQQDPGMELHLIHYSYGVNSTEKGDLSSESTVSRIRTEHFPLTLESARPSHTSQYLCASSGTSGNTIYFGEGSWLTVV.

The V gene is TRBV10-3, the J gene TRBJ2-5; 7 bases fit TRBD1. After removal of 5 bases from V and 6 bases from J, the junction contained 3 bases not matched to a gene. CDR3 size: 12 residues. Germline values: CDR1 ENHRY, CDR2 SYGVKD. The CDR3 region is CAISPTGQTQYF. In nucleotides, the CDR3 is TGTGCCATCAGTCCGACAGGGCAGACCCAGTACTTC.

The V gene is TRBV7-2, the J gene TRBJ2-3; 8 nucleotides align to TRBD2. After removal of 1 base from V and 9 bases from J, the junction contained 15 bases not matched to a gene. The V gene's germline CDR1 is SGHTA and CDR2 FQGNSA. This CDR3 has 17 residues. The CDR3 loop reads CASSLEVLVAAGGTQYF. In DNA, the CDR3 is TGTGCCAGCAGCTTAGAAGTTCTGGTCGCTGCGGGGGGCACGCAGTATTTT.

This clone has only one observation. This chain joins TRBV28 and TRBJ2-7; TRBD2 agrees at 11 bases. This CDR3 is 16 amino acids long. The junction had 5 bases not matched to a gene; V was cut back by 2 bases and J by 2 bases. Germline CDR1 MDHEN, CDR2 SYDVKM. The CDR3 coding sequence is TGTGCCAGCAGTTTAACTAGCGGGGGTCTAACCTACGAGCAGTACTTC. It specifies CASSLTSGGLTYEQYF.

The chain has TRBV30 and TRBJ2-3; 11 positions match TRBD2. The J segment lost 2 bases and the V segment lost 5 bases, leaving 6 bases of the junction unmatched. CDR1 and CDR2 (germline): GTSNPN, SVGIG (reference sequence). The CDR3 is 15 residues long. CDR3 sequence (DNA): TGTGCCTGGGGGAGACTAGCGGGGATCACAGATACGCAGTATTTT. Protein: CAWGRLAGITDTQYF. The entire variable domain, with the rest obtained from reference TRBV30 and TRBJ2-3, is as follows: SQTIHQWPATLVQPVGSPLSLECTVEGTSNPNLYWYRQAAGRGLQLLFYSVGIGQISSEVPQNLSASRPQDRQFILSSKKLLLSDSGFYLCAWGRLAGITDTQYFGPGTRLTVL.